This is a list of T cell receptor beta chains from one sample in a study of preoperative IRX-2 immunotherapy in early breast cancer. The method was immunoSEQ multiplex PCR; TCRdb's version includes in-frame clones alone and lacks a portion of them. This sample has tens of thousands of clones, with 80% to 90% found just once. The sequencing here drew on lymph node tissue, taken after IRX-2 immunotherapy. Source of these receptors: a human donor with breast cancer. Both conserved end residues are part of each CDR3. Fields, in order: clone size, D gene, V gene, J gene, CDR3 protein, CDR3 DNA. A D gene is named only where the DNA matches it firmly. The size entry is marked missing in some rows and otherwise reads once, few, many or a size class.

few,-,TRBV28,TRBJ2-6,CASSLSPSPGANVLTF,TGTGCCAGCAGTTTATCCCCGTCCCCAGGGGCCAACGTCCTGACTTTC
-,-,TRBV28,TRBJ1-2,CASSRPSGGGPQSYGYTF,TGTGCCAGCAGTAGGCCCTCCGGCGGGGGGCCTCAGAGCTATGGCTACACCTTC
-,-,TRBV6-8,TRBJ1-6,CAKLHQGTLSPLHF,TGTGCCAAACTTCACCAGGGGACTCTTTCACCCCTCCACTTT
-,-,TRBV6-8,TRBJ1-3,CASSGVKGTGNTIYF,TGTGCCAGCAGTGGGGTAAAGGGAACCGGAAACACCATATATTTT
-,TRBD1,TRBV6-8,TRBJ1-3,CASSAMGQGAAGNTIYF,TGTGCCAGCAGTGCCATGGGACAGGGGGCAGCTGGAAACACCATATATTTT
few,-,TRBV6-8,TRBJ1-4,CASRGHQSGTQVEKLFF,TGTGCCAGCAGGGGCCACCAGAGTGGGACTCAGGTGGAAAAACTGTTTTTT
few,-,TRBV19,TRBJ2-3,CASSMSLSTDTQYF,TGTGCCAGTAGTATGTCTCTAAGCACAGATACGCAGTATTTT
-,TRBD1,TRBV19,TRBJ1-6,CASREGASYNSPLHF,TGTGCCAGTAGGGAGGGGGCGAGCTATAATTCACCCCTCCACTTT
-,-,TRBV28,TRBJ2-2,CASSSRTANTGELFF,TGTGCCAGCAGTTCACGGACAGCGAACACCGGGGAGCTGTTTTTT
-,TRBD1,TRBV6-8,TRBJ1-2,CASSYSIRQGAINYGYTF,TGTGCCAGCAGTTACTCGATTAGACAGGGGGCAATTAACTATGGCTACACCTTC
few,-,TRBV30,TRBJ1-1,CAWKGWMVRAFF,TGTGCCTGGAAAGGGTGGATGGTACGAGCTTTCTTT
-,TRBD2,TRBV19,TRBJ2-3,CASSIPSLAGGLDTQYF,TGTGCCAGTAGTATTCCCAGTCTAGCGGGGGGGCTTGATACGCAGTATTTT
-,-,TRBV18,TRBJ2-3,CASSPSVDTQYF,TGTGCCAGCTCACCATCGGTAGATACGCAGTATTTT
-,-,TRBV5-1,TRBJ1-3,CASSTGTRGDTIYF,TGCGCCAGCAGCACCGGGACAAGGGGAGACACCATATATTTT
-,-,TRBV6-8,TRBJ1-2,CASSTTGRYGYTF,TGTGCCAGCAGTACGACAGGACGCTATGGCTACACCTTC
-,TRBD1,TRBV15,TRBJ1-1,CATSRGQGGTEAFF,TGTGCCACCAGCAGAGGTCAGGGGGGTACTGAAGCTTTCTTT
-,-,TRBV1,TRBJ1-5,CASSQESTLSNQPQHF,TGCGCCAGCAGCCAAGAATCGACACTTAGCAATCAGCCCCAGCATTTT
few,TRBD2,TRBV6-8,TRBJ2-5,CASDPGTSGETQYF,TGTGCCAGCGACCCCGGGACTAGTGGAGAGACCCAGTACTTC
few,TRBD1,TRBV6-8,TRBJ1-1,CASSYRDRGNTEAFF,TGTGCCAGCAGTTATAGGGACAGGGGAAACACTGAAGCTTTCTTT
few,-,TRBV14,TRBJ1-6,CASSVYSSYNSPLHF,TGTGCCAGCAGCGTTTACAGCTCCTATAATTCACCCCTCCACTTT
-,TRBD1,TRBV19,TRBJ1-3,CASSLQGLDGNTIYF,TGTGCCAGTAGTTTACAGGGGCTTGATGGAAACACCATATATTTT
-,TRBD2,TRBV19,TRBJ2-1,CASSRDGGSYNEQFF,TGTGCCAGTAGCAGGGACGGGGGGAGTTACAATGAGCAGTTCTTC
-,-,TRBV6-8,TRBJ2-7,CASRDRPYEQYF,TGTGCCAGCAGAGACAGGCCCTACGAGCAGTACTTC
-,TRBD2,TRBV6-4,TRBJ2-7,CASSESSGAPEQYF,TGTGCCAGCAGTGAATCCAGCGGGGCCCCCGAGCAGTACTTC